The 32 T cell receptor beta chains below come from one sample, sequenced in a study of blood T cell repertoires in COVID-19. Method: immunoSEQ multiplex PCR; TCRdb's copy keeps in-frame clones and lacks some. The top ten hold just under 9% of the sample, which has 240,000 or so clones, roughly 89% seen once. Sequences were obtained from PBMCs or T cells enriched from blood (not recorded which). These receptors originate from a man aged 35 to 55 who had recovered from COVID-19.

This chain uses TRBV9 with TRBJ1-2; D is unclear. Trimming left V 0 bases short and J 1 base short, with 7 bases between. The CDR3 runs to 14 residues. The germline gives CDR1 SGDLS, CDR2 YYNGEE. Here the CDR3 DNA reads TGTGCCAGCAGCGTAGATTTAGTTAACTATGGCTACACCTTC. It translates to CASSVDLVNYGYTF. Drawing the rest from reference TRBV9 and TRBJ1-2, the complete variable domain is DSGVTQTPKHLITATGQRVTLRCSPRSGDLSVYWYQQSLDQGLQFLIQYYNGEERAKGNILERFSAQQFPDLHSELNLSSLELGDSALYFCASSVDLVNYGYTFGSGTRLTVV.

The chain carries TRBV7-3 and TRBJ2-1; 9 bases line up with TRBD2. Germline V CDR1 and CDR2: SGHTA, FQGTGA. CDR3 length: 15 residues. With 5 bases clipped from V and 3 bases from J, the junction kept 5 bases outside the gene matches. In DNA, the CDR3 is TGTGCCAGCAGCCCCCTAGCGGGAAGCTACAATGAGCAGTTCTTC. Translated: CASSPLAGSYNEQFF. Combining the CDR3 with reference TRBV7-3 and TRBJ2-1 gives the whole variable domain GAGVSQTPSNKVTEKGKYVELRCDPISGHTALYWYRQSLGQGPEFLIYFQGTGAADDSGLPNDRFFAVRPEGSVSTLKIQRTERGDSAVYLCASSPLAGSYNEQFFGPGTRLTVL.

The rearrangement links TRBV4-1 to TRBJ1-4; tentatively, D is TRBD1 (6 bases). Germline V gene lookup returns CDR1 MGHRA and CDR2 YSYEKL. Trimming took 2 bases from V and 2 from J, leaving 9 bases between them. The CDR3 is made up of 15 amino acids. The DNA for the CDR3 is TGCGCCAGCAGCCAAACAGGGACCACTAATGAAAAACTGTTTTTT. It translates to CASSQTGTTNEKLFF.

This chain uses TRBV6-5 with TRBJ2-1; 7 positions agree with TRBD1. The CDR3 sequence is 13 residues long. Trimming at V came to 8 bases and at J to 4 bases, leaving 5 bases not matched to a gene. Germline CDR1 MNHEY, CDR2 SVGAGI. The CDR3 sequence is CASDRDRYNEQFF. CDR3 bases: TGTGCCAGCGACCGGGACAGATACAATGAGCAGTTCTTC.

The rearrangement links TRBV10-1 to TRBJ2-5, with 7 bases lining up with TRBD1. This CDR3 spans 13 amino acids. The junction had 7 bases not matched to a gene; V was cut back by 5 bases and J by 7 bases. Germline V lookup: CDR1 WNHNN, CDR2 SYGVQD (reference sequence). Here the CDR3 reads CASSTDRMGTQYF. The CDR3 DNA reads TGCGCCAGCAGTACGGACAGGATGGGGACCCAGTACTTC.

This clone was observed a single time. The chain couples TRBV28 to TRBJ2-6; D is ambiguous. Germline values: CDR1 MDHEN, CDR2 SYDVKM. This CDR3 region has 14 residues. V was shortened by 3 bases and J by 2 bases, with 5 bases between the two germline ends. The CDR3 is CASSFVTGANVLTF. CDR3 sequence (DNA): TGTGCCAGCAGTTTCGTAACTGGGGCCAACGTCCTGACTTTC.

The chain is built from TRBV27 and TRBJ2-1, with D tentatively TRBD2 (6 bases). Germline V gene data show CDR1 as MNHEY and CDR2 as SMNVEV (reference sequence). This CDR3 region has 15 residues. Between the trimmed V and J ends, which lost 7 bases and 8 bases, there was a span of 21 bases. The CDR3 nucleotides are TGTGCCAGCACCAAGTCCGGAGGGCCTGGTCATGAGCAGTTCTTC. Encoded protein: CASTKSGGPGHEQFF.

V gene TRBV10-3 combines with J gene TRBJ2-5, with 7 bases identical to TRBD1. Germline values: CDR1 ENHRY, CDR2 SYGVKD. V gave up 8 bases and J gave up 5 bases; unmatched junction bases: 14. This CDR3 is 15 amino acids long. The CDR3 region is CAIGDSGQRLETQYF. The CDR3 nucleotides are TGTGCCATCGGAGACTCGGGACAGCGCTTGGAGACCCAGTACTTC.

This rearrangement joins TRBV3-1 (or the pseudogene TRBV3-2) to TRBJ1-4; TRBD1 aligns across 8 bases. V dropped 6 bases and J dropped 4; count of bases not matched to a gene: 13. Germline V lookup: CDR1 LGHDT, CDR2 YNNKEL (reference sequence). This CDR3 region has 17 residues. CDR3 residues: CASRTGETGVNNEKLFF. In nucleotides, the CDR3 is TGTGCCAGCAGGACAGGGGAAACGGGGGTGAATAATGAAAAACTGTTTTTT.

The CDR3 DNA is TGTGCCAGCAGCGTAGGAGAGTTGAACACTGAAGCTTTCTTT. Translation gives CASSVGELNTEAFF. The chain uses TRBV9 and TRBJ1-1; D call uncertain. Germline CDR1 SGDLS, CDR2 YYNGEE. The germline V and J ends were trimmed by 0 bases and 0 bases, with 6 bases remaining between them. The CDR3 totals 14 residues.

This clone was detected once. The rearrangement links TRBV11-2 to TRBJ2-1; 15 positions agree with TRBD2. The CDR3 spans 15 residues. After removal of 5 bases from V and 7 bases from J, the junction contained 3 bases not matched to a gene. From germline, CDR1 is SGHAT and CDR2 FQNNGV. CDR3 in amino acids: CASSRTSGRVNEQFF. DNA for the CDR3: TGTGCCAGCAGCCGGACTAGCGGGAGGGTTAATGAGCAGTTCTTC.

In nucleotides, the CDR3 is TGTGCCAGCAGCTGGGGGAAGGGGGCTGGAAACACCATATATTTT. As protein: CASSWGKGAGNTIYF. J is TRBJ1-3 and V is TRBV5-4; D perhaps matches TRBD1 (6 bases). The germline gives CDR1 SGHNT, CDR2 YYREEE (reference sequence). V dropped 3 bases and J dropped 2 bases, with 12 bases sitting between them. There are 15 residues in the CDR3.

The chain uses TRBV13 and TRBJ2-5; 7 bases agree with TRBD2. V shed 1 base and J 4 bases; nucleotides not matched to a gene: 6. CDR3 length: 15 amino acids. The germline gives CDR1 PRHDT, CDR2 FYEKMQ (reference sequence). CDR3 in DNA: TGTGCCAGCAGCTTAGTATGGGGGGGGAGAGAGACCCAGTACTTC. The encoded protein is CASSLVWGGRETQYF.

The CDR3 DNA sequence: TGCGCCAGCACCGAGGATAGGGGGCAGCCCCAGCATTTT. It specifies CASTEDRGQPQHF. The V call is TRBV10-1, the J call TRBJ1-5, with a possible D match to TRBD1 (6 bases). Germline V gene data show CDR1 as WNHNN and CDR2 as SYGVQD (reference sequence). V gave up 7 bases and J gave up 7 bases, with 14 bases separating them. CDR3 length: 13 amino acids.

For the CDR3, the DNA is TGCGCCAGCAGCTTGGCGGGCAGGGCGAACACTGAAGCTTTCTTT. This codes for CASSLAGRANTEAFF. The chain combines TRBV5-1 with TRBJ1-1, with D possibly being TRBD1 (5 bases). Germline lookup yields CDR1 SGHRS and CDR2 YFSETQ. With 0 bases removed from V and 1 base from J, the gap between germline ends came to 10 bases. CDR3 length: 15 residues.

The chain links TRBV3-1 (or the pseudogene TRBV3-2) to TRBJ1-6; 9 bases map to TRBD1. The V and J ends lost 3 bases and 9 bases, in that order; junction bases with no gene match: 6. Germline lookup yields CDR1 LGHDT and CDR2 YNNKEL (reference sequence). The CDR3 consists of 15 residues. In nucleotides, the CDR3 is TGTGCCAGCAGCCACCCGGGACAGGGCGGTTCACCCCTCCACTTT. Its protein is CASSHPGQGGSPLHF.

The chain is built from TRBV2 and TRBJ2-1, with D possibly matching TRBD1 (6 bases). The CDR3 contains 14 residues. CDR1 and CDR2 (germline): SNHLY, FYNNEI. The germline V and J ends were trimmed by 6 bases and 10 bases, with 19 bases remaining between them. CDR3 residues: CASRTAGPQGEQFF. CDR3 coding DNA: TGTGCCAGCAGAACTGCCGGGCCCCAGGGGGAGCAGTTCTTC.

The chain uses TRBV5-5 and TRBJ2-4, with a possible D match to TRBD1 (6 bases). Germline V gene sequence: CDR1 SGHKS, CDR2 YYEKEE (reference sequence). The CDR3 sequence is 17 residues long. V was trimmed by 4 bases and J by 0 bases, leaving 17 bases between them. The chain's CDR3 is CASSQKRTAIAKNIQYF. The CDR3 nucleotides read TGTGCCAGCAGCCAAAAAAGGACAGCCATAGCCAAAAACATTCAGTACTTC.

The chain employs TRBV3-1 (or the pseudogene TRBV3-2) and TRBJ1-2; D is ambiguous. CDR1 and CDR2 (germline): LGHDT, YNNKEL (reference sequence). The germline V and J ends were trimmed by 4 bases and 4 bases, with 16 bases remaining between them. This CDR3 is 15 amino acids long. This CDR3 is CASSREAGPLYGYTF. The CDR3 DNA reads TGTGCCAGCAGCCGGGAGGCAGGCCCGCTCTATGGCTACACCTTC.

The chain combines TRBV14 with TRBJ2-1; no clear D gene. V lost 2 bases to trimming and J lost 4 bases, with 3 bases between them. The CDR3 loop spans 12 amino acids. Looked up from germline, CDR1 is SGHDN and CDR2 is FVKESK. The CDR3 loop is CASSQTYNEQFF. For the CDR3, the DNA is TGTGCCAGCAGCCAAACTTACAATGAGCAGTTCTTC. Filled out from reference TRBV14 and TRBJ2-1, the complete variable domain reads EAGVTQFPSHSVIEKGQTVTLRCDPISGHDNLYWYRRVMGKEIKFLLHFVKESKQDESGMPNNRFLAERTGGTYSTLKVQPAELEDSGVYFCASSQTYNEQFFGPGTRLTVL.

The chain is built from TRBV19 and TRBJ2-7, with D unclear. V lost 5 bases to trimming and J lost 0 bases, with 14 bases between them. This CDR3 spans 15 amino acids. CDR1 is LNHDA, CDR2 SQIVND, per germline (reference sequence). The CDR3 region is CASSHASRSSYEQYF. CDR3 nucleotide sequence: TGTGCCAGTAGTCACGCGTCGAGGAGCTCCTACGAGCAGTACTTC.

The chain is built from TRBV5-4 and TRBJ1-2; TRBD1 matches at 11 bases. J gave up 4 bases and V 4 bases, and 9 bases lay outside the gene matches. Germline V gene sequence: CDR1 SGHNT, CDR2 YYREEE (reference sequence). CDR3 size: 16 residues. The CDR3 sequence: CASSPIKGTGGYGYTF. CDR3 DNA: TGTGCCAGCAGCCCAATAAAAGGGACAGGGGGCTATGGCTACACCTTC.

The J gene is TRBJ2-3, the V gene TRBV5-4; D may be TRBD1 (7 bases). Germline V gene sequence: CDR1 SGHNT, CDR2 YYREEE (reference sequence). Trimming shortened V by 6 bases and J by 3 bases, and 20 bases separated the two germline ends. The CDR3 spans 16 residues. CDR3 region: CASTIPGQGGTDTQYF. The CDR3 DNA follows: TGTGCCAGCACCATCCCGGGTCAGGGGGGTACAGATACGCAGTATTTT. The variable domain in full, with the rest retrieved from reference TRBV5-4 and TRBJ2-3, is ETGVTQSPTHLIKTRGQQVTLRCSSQSGHNTVSWYQQALGQGPQFIFQYYREEENGRGNFPPRFSGLQFPNYSSELNVNALELDDSALYLCASTIPGQGGTDTQYFGPGTRLTVL.

CDR3 nucleotide sequence: TGTGCCAGCAGTGACCTAGCGGGGGGGCCAGAGACCCAGTACTTC. Protein product: CASSDLAGGPETQYF. V is TRBV6-1 and J is TRBJ2-5, with 12 positions matching TRBD2. The germline gives CDR1 MNHNS, CDR2 SASEGT. V was pared by 3 bases and J by 4 bases, with 3 bases of the junction left unmatched. This CDR3 is built from 15 residues.

CDR3 DNA: TGTGCCAGCAGTTACGGACTGCGCACAGATACGCAGTATTTT. Translated, it gives CASSYGLRTDTQYF. J is TRBJ2-3 and V is TRBV6-2 or TRBV6-3; D possibly corresponds to TRBD2 (5 bases). The CDR3 runs to 14 residues. Trimming shortened V by 2 bases and J by 1 base, and 7 bases separated the two germline ends. The germline V gene has CDR1 MNHEY and CDR2 SVGEGT.

The V gene is TRBV5-6, the J gene TRBJ2-1; 7 nucleotides match TRBD1. Germline trimming cut 2 bases from V and 4 bases from J; bases unmatched to any gene: 6. Germline V gene sequence: CDR1 SGHDT, CDR2 YYEEEE. The CDR3 totals 15 residues. Written as DNA, the CDR3 is TGTGCCAGCAGCTTTTCGGGACAGCCGTACAATGAGCAGTTCTTC. Translated, it gives CASSFSGQPYNEQFF.

The CDR3 region has the DNA TGTGCCAGCAGCCTCCCGGGACAGGGGATTCAGCCCCAGCATTTT. Translating it yields CASSLPGQGIQPQHF. The rearrangement joins TRBV7-9 to TRBJ1-5; 10 positions match TRBD1. The CDR3 consists of 15 residues. Looked up from germline, CDR1 is SEHNR and CDR2 is FQNEAQ (reference sequence). Trimming at V came to 5 bases and at J to 6 bases, leaving 7 bases not matched to a gene.

The rearrangement joins TRBV18 to TRBJ2-7; the match to TRBD1 covers 8 bases. V was pared by 6 bases and J by 6 bases, with 10 bases of the junction left unmatched. CDR3 length equals 14 residues. The germline V gene encodes CDR1 KGHSH and CDR2 LQKENI. CDR3 bases: TGTGCCAGCTCCGCGAGTCCAGGGGGCCGCGAGCAGTACTTC. This encodes CASSASPGGREQYF.

The gene calls are TRBV9 and TRBJ2-7; D is possibly TRBD2 (6 bases). Trimming cost V 0 bases and J 0 bases, with 13 bases left between them. Germline values: CDR1 SGDLS, CDR2 YYNGEE. The CDR3 has 16 amino acids. CDR3 sequence (DNA): TGTGCCAGCAGCGTAGTGGGGGGAGGCCCCTCCTACGAGCAGTACTTC. Translated, it gives CASSVVGGGPSYEQYF.

The rearrangement uses TRBV2 and TRBJ2-4; 8 positions agree with TRBD1. There are 16 residues in the CDR3. Germline-derived CDR1 and CDR2 are SNHLY and FYNNEI. The V gene end was trimmed by 2 bases and the J gene end by 2 bases; junction bases not matched to a gene: 5. The chain's CDR3 is CASSEKDRVSKNIQYF. CDR3 bases: TGTGCCAGCAGTGAAAAGGACAGGGTTTCCAAAAACATTCAGTACTTC.

The V gene is TRBV6-4, the J gene TRBJ1-5, with unresolved D. Germline assignment: CDR1 MRHNA and CDR2 SNTAGT. The CDR3 contains 12 residues. The V and J ends lost 4 bases and 7 bases respectively, with 8 bases between them. This CDR3 reads CASSGMGQPQHF. CDR3 nucleotides: TGTGCCAGCAGTGGGATGGGCCAGCCCCAGCATTTT.

The V call is TRBV14, the J call TRBJ1-1; 9 nucleotides line up with TRBD1. The CDR3 loop spans 14 amino acids. CDR1 is SGHDN, CDR2 FVKESK, per germline. J lost 2 bases, V lost 6 bases, and 4 bases had no gene match. The chain's CDR3 is CASRRQGGNTEAFF. In nucleotides, the CDR3 is TGTGCCAGCAGGCGACAGGGGGGAAACACTGAAGCTTTCTTT.